Each of the 26 T cell receptor beta chains below was sequenced from the same sample in a study of cytomegalovirus exposure and HLA in healthy donors. Sequencing used immunoSEQ multiplex PCR; TCRdb keeps in-frame clones, though not all of them. There are fewer than 300,000 clones in the sample; over 75% occur only once, and roughly 1% lies in the top ten. The sequenced material came from PBMCs. These receptors were taken from a young woman in good health and CMV-seronegative.

A few counts support this clone. This rearrangement joins TRBV7-8 to TRBJ2-7; no clear D gene. CDR1 and CDR2 (germline): SGHVS, FQNEAQ. Trimming stripped 1 base from V and 0 bases from J, with 7 bases between. The CDR3 has 14 residues. This CDR3 is CASSLGHSSYEQYF. The DNA for the CDR3 is TGTGCCAGCAGCTTAGGGCACAGCTCCTACGAGCAGTACTTC.

This clone appeared a few times. The CDR3 loop is CAWSNTRTANTEAFF. For the CDR3, the DNA is TGTGCCTGGAGCAATACTCGGACAGCGAACACTGAAGCTTTCTTT. The rearrangement uses TRBV30 and TRBJ1-1; D possibly corresponds to TRBD1 (6 bases). CDR1 is GTSNPN, CDR2 SVGIG, per germline (reference sequence). With 3 bases removed from V and 1 base from J, the gap between germline ends came to 15 bases. This CDR3 is 15 amino acids long.

This chain joins TRBV28 and TRBJ1-1; D unresolved. V lost 5 bases, J lost 1 base, and 14 bases lay in between. The CDR3 contains 15 residues. Per germline, CDR1 MDHEN and CDR2 SYDVKM. CDR3 sequence (DNA): TGTGCCAGCAGTCCCTTTGGAGAGGAGAACACTGAAGCTTTCTTT. This translates into CASSPFGEENTEAFF.

This clone was found many times. The chain employs TRBV6-4 and TRBJ1-5; D remains ambiguous. Germline-derived CDR1 and CDR2 are MRHNA and SNTAGT. Trimming removed 3 bases from V and 1 base from J, with 4 bases in between. This CDR3 is built from 13 residues. The CDR3, as DNA: TGTGCCAGCAGTGAGGGCAGCAATCAGCCCCAGCATTTT. Protein: CASSEGSNQPQHF.

The CDR3 DNA follows: TGTGCCATCAGTGATTCGGGGGATCTTCGGAGTGAGCAGTTCTTC. The encoded protein is CAISDSGDLRSEQFF. The V call is TRBV10-3, the J call TRBJ2-1; D perhaps matches TRBD2 (6 bases). The CDR3 has 15 residues. Trimming left V 3 bases short and J 9 bases short, with 18 bases between. The germline V gene encodes CDR1 ENHRY and CDR2 SYGVKD.

In this sample, this clone turned up a few times. The CDR3 nucleotides read TGTGCTAGCGGGGAGACCACCGGGGAGCTGTTTTTT. Protein product: CASGETTGELFF. V is TRBV7-7 and J is TRBJ2-2, with 8 bases identical to TRBD2. The CDR3 runs to 12 residues. Germline CDR1 and CDR2: SSHAT and FNYEAQ (reference sequence).

V is TRBV28 and J is TRBJ2-7, with D tentatively TRBD1 (6 bases). CDR3 size: 15 residues. In germline, CDR1 is MDHEN, CDR2 SYDVKM. The ends were cut back, 4 bases at V and 0 bases at J, with 13 bases in the middle. This CDR3 reads CASSSHRESSYEQYF. CDR3 in DNA: TGTGCCAGCAGTTCCCACAGGGAGAGCTCCTACGAGCAGTACTTC. The full variable domain, rest sourced from reference TRBV28 and TRBJ2-7, is DVKVTQSSRYLVKRTGEKVFLECVQDMDHENMFWYRQDPGLGLRLIYFSYDVKMKEKGDIPEGYSVSREKKERFSLILESASTNQTSMYLCASSSHRESSYEQYFGPGTRLTVT.

As for this clone: This specimen includes other DNA sequences encoding the same CDR3. The chain employs TRBV9 and TRBJ1-1; D is unclear. Germline loops: CDR1 SGDLS, CDR2 YYNGEE. This CDR3 is 13 amino acids long. The germline V and J ends were trimmed by 4 bases and 5 bases, with 12 bases remaining between them. This CDR3 reads CASSLGGGTEAFF. As DNA, the CDR3 is TGTGCCAGCAGCCTGGGAGGAGGGACTGAAGCTTTCTTT. Drawing the rest from reference TRBV9 and TRBJ1-1, the complete variable domain is DSGVTQTPKHLITATGQRVTLRCSPRSGDLSVYWYQQSLDQGLQFLIQYYNGEERAKGNILERFSAQQFPDLHSELNLSSLELGDSALYFCASSLGGGTEAFFGQGTRLTVV.

This sequence joins TRBV28 and TRBJ1-5, with a weak D call TRBD1 (5 bases). Trimming removed 6 bases from V and 6 bases from J, with 9 bases in between. The CDR3 has 12 amino acids. CDR1 is MDHEN and CDR2 is SYDVKM in the germline V gene. The CDR3 protein is CASRTVPQPQHF. As DNA, the CDR3 is TGTGCCAGCAGGACAGTACCTCAGCCCCAGCATTTT.

CDR3 sequence reads: CSARDGTKAFF. CDR3 DNA sequence: TGCAGTGCTAGAGACGGGACTAAAGCTTTCTTT. The chain uses TRBV20-1 and TRBJ1-1, with D possibly matching TRBD1 (5 bases). The CDR3 extends over 11 amino acids. CDR1 is DFQATT and CDR2 is SNEGSKA in the germline V gene (reference sequence). The V gene lost 0 bases and the J gene lost 9 bases, with 8 bases spanning the gap.

This clone was recorded once. The chain employs TRBV5-4 and TRBJ1-5; a weak D match, TRBD1 (5 bases). The germline V and J ends were trimmed by 4 bases and 4 bases, with 15 bases remaining between them. The CDR3 is 15 amino acids. The germline V gene has CDR1 SGHNT and CDR2 YYREEE (reference sequence). The CDR3, as DNA: TGTGCCAGCAGCGCGGGGACGGGCCCAAATCAGCCCCAGCATTTT. Protein product: CASSAGTGPNQPQHF.

The chain combines TRBV28 with TRBJ2-7; possibly TRBD1 for D (6 bases). Trimming cost V 6 bases and J 1 base, with 19 bases left between them. The V gene's germline CDR1 is MDHEN and CDR2 SYDVKM. CDR3 length: 16 amino acids. The CDR3 DNA follows: TGTGCCAGCAGCAAATCTCGAACAGGGAGATCCTACGAGCAGTACTTC. This sequence encodes CASSKSRTGRSYEQYF.

CDR3 in DNA: TGTGCCAGCAGCCAAGGGGCAGGGGGGATCACCGGGGAGCTGTTTTTT. It encodes CASSQGAGGITGELFF. The rearrangement joins TRBV4-2 to TRBJ2-2; D is perhaps TRBD1 (7 bases). CDR1 is LGHNA and CDR2 is YNFKEQ in the germline V gene. The CDR3 is 16 residues long. V lost 1 base, J lost 4 bases, and 13 bases lay in between.

The chain uses TRBV11-3 and TRBJ2-1; TRBD2 agrees at 8 bases. Germline V gives CDR1 SGHNT, CDR2 YENEEA. J was trimmed by 4 bases and V by 4 bases; bases with no gene match: 3. The CDR3 runs 14 residues. The CDR3 loop is CASSSTSGYNEQFF. The CDR3 bases are TGTGCCAGCAGCTCAACTAGCGGTTACAATGAGCAGTTCTTC. The full variable domain, its missing parts supplied by reference TRBV11-3 and TRBJ2-1, is EAGVVQSPRYKIIEKKQPVAFWCNPISGHNTLYWYLQNLGQGPELLIRYENEEAVDDSQLPKDRFSAERLKGVDSTLKIQPAELGDSAVYLCASSSTSGYNEQFFGPGTRLTVL.

V gene TRBV5-1 combines with J gene TRBJ2-7; 7 bases map to TRBD2. The CDR3 loop spans 12 amino acids. Germline V lookup: CDR1 SGHRS, CDR2 YFSETQ. V shed 5 bases and J 6 bases; nucleotides not matched to a gene: 5. The DNA of the CDR3 is TGCGCCAGCAGTAGTGGGGGGGGCGAGCAGTACTTC. Translated: CASSSGGGEQYF. Full variable domain (remainder filled in from reference TRBV5-1 and TRBJ2-7): KAGVTQTPRYLIKTRGQQVTLSCSPISGHRSVSWYQQTPGQGLQFLFEYFSETQRNKGNFPGRFSGRQFSNSRSEMNVSTLELGDSALYLCASSSGGGEQYFGPGTRLTVT.

The chain couples TRBV30 to TRBJ2-5; 8 bases align to TRBD2. This CDR3 is built from 13 residues. Per the germline V gene, CDR1 is GTSNPN and CDR2 is SVGIG (reference sequence). V gave up 5 bases and J gave up 1 base; unmatched junction bases: 3. The CDR3 sequence is CAWAGGLQETQYF. The DNA of the CDR3 is TGTGCCTGGGCGGGAGGACTCCAAGAGACCCAGTACTTC.

The chain joins TRBV6-1 to TRBJ2-1; TRBD2 matches 8 bases. The CDR3 runs 19 residues. Germline V CDR1 and CDR2: MNHNS, SASEGT. V dropped 2 bases and J dropped 4; count of bases not matched to a gene: 16. The CDR3 nucleotides read TGTGCCAGCAGTGAACGAGGGAGCGGGAGTTTCACGAAATACAATGAGCAGTTCTTC. Protein: CASSERGSGSFTKYNEQFF.

As DNA, the CDR3 is TGTGCCAGCAGCTTGTTTGGGGCCGGCACAGATACGCAGTATTTT. Encoded protein: CASSLFGAGTDTQYF. The rearrangement links TRBV5-4 to TRBJ2-3, with D possibly TRBD1 on 5 matching bases. V lost 1 base and J 1 base, leaving 10 bases between the germline ends. Germline assignment: CDR1 SGHNT and CDR2 YYREEE (reference sequence). This CDR3 is 15 amino acids long.

The rearrangement links TRBV12-5 to TRBJ2-3; D remains unclear. The V end was cut by 5 bases, the J end by 0 bases, with 18 bases between. The CDR3 runs 17 residues. Germline V CDR1 and CDR2: LGHNT, FRNRAP. CDR3 nucleotide sequence: TGTGCTAGTGGTCCAAACCGAAGACTGTCTAGCACAGATACGCAGTATTTT. Protein: CASGPNRRLSSTDTQYF.

This chain links TRBV28 with TRBJ1-4; 8 bases are shared with TRBD1. J was trimmed by 2 bases and V by 6 bases; bases with no gene match: 14. The germline gives CDR1 MDHEN, CDR2 SYDVKM. This CDR3 is built from 18 residues. The CDR3: CASSLMTGVISTNEKLFF. The DNA of the CDR3 is TGTGCCAGCAGCCTTATGACAGGGGTGATTTCTACTAATGAAAAACTGTTTTTT.

The rearrangement links TRBV28 to TRBJ2-1; 9 bases are shared with TRBD2. After removal of 9 bases from V and 3 bases from J, the junction contained 6 bases not matched to a gene. The CDR3 has 14 residues. Germline CDR1 is MDHEN and CDR2 is SYDVKM. CDR3 DNA sequence: TGTGCCAGTTTTAGCGGGAGCGGCTACAATGAGCAGTTCTTC. Its translation: CASFSGSGYNEQFF.

This clone is a singleton in its sample. The chain combines TRBV10-3 with TRBJ1-2, with 8 bases lining up with TRBD1. Germline V CDR1 and CDR2: ENHRY, SYGVKD. Germline trimming cut 7 bases from V and 7 bases from J; bases unmatched to any gene: 8. This CDR3 has 13 amino acids. CDR3 in DNA: TGTGCCATCAACACAGGGACAGGCTTTGGCTACACCTTC. This encodes CAINTGTGFGYTF.

This clone occurred once. J is TRBJ2-7 and V is TRBV14; 8 bases are a match to TRBD2. The CDR3 runs 15 residues. V trimming: 1 base; J trimming: 12 bases; junction bases outside the gene matches: 14. Per germline, CDR1 SGHDN and CDR2 FVKESK. The DNA for the CDR3 is TGTGCCAGCAGCCAAGGGGAGGGCAGCGGGAGCGGGCGGTACTTC. Translating it yields CASSQGEGSGSGRYF.

V usage is TRBV4-1 and J usage is TRBJ2-1; TRBD2 is a possible D gene (5 bases). Trimming shortened V by 0 bases and J by 2 bases, and 8 bases separated the two germline ends. Germline-derived CDR1 and CDR2 are MGHRA and YSYEKL. The CDR3 has 15 residues. CDR3 coding DNA: TGCGCCAGCAGCCAAGACGGAGGCCCCTACAATGAGCAGTTCTTC. It yields the protein CASSQDGGPYNEQFF.

This rearrangement joins TRBV2 to TRBJ1-2, with TRBD1 identical over 7 bases. CDR1 and CDR2 from the germline V gene are SNHLY and FYNNEI. The V segment lost 1 base and the J segment 3 bases; nucleotides outside the gene matches: 20. CDR3 length: 20 residues. The CDR3 protein is CASSEVNRFRWGTAYYGYTF. Written as DNA, the CDR3 is TGTGCCAGCAGTGAAGTAAATAGGTTTCGGTGGGGGACAGCGTACTATGGCTACACCTTC.

The chain has TRBV28 and TRBJ2-7; 8 bases agree with TRBD1. The V and J ends lost 8 bases and 0 bases, in that order; junction bases with no gene match: 3. This CDR3 is built from 13 residues. CDR1 MDHEN and CDR2 SYDVKM come from the germline V gene. Here the CDR3 reads CASRQGSSYEQYF. As DNA, the CDR3 is TGTGCCAGCCGACAGGGGTCCTCCTACGAGCAGTACTTC.